One sample yielded the 21 T cell receptor beta chains listed below, sequenced in a study of cytomegalovirus exposure and HLA in healthy donors. PCR employed 60 Vbeta and 13 Jbeta primers. Produced via immunoSEQ multiplex PCR; TCRdb's table is partial and in-frame only. The sample lists roughly 120,000 clones; approximately 15% were seen once. Input material: PBMCs. Source of these receptors: a woman aged 18-29 years in good health and CMV-seronegative.

The chain joins TRBV11-2 to TRBJ1-1; 8 bases line up with TRBD1. The CDR3 covers 14 residues. CDR1 SGHAT and CDR2 FQNNGV come from the germline V gene. The trim removed 4 bases at V and 3 bases at J, leaving 4 bases unmatched. In DNA form, the CDR3 reads TGTGCCAGCAGCTGGGACAGGCTCGACACTGAAGCTTTCTTT. It yields the protein CASSWDRLDTEAFF.

This clone is classed as medium-sized. The chain combines TRBV10-1 with TRBJ2-5, with a weak D call TRBD1 (6 bases). This CDR3 contains 16 residues. Germline lookup yields CDR1 WNHNN and CDR2 SYGVQD (reference sequence). V was clipped by 0 bases and J by 3 bases, with 14 bases between them. The CDR3, as DNA: TGCGCCAGCAGTGAGTCGAGGGCCGGACAGAAAGAGACCCAGTACTTC. Encoded protein: CASSESRAGQKETQYF.

V and J are TRBV10-2 and TRBJ1-2; 8 bases line up with TRBD1. Germline V gene sequence: CDR1 WSHSY, CDR2 SAAADI. This CDR3 contains 18 residues. The ends lost 0 bases at V and 4 bases at J; junction bases unmatched: 13. This chain's CDR3 is CASSESVFGTGGRYGYTF. In DNA, the CDR3 is TGCGCCAGCAGTGAGTCTGTGTTCGGAACAGGGGGTCGCTATGGCTACACCTTC.

This clone was counted between two and nine times. The gene calls are TRBV7-8 and TRBJ1-5; TRBD1 matches 8 bases. The CDR3 is 17 amino acids. CDR1 is SGHVS and CDR2 is FQNEAQ in the germline V gene. The junction had 6 bases not matched to a gene; V was cut back by 0 bases and J by 2 bases. The CDR3 loop is CASSLATGTGGNQPQHF. The CDR3 bases are TGTGCCAGCAGCTTAGCGACCGGGACAGGTGGCAATCAGCCCCAGCATTTT.

This clone has only a few counts. V and J are TRBV2 and TRBJ1-4, with TRBD1 matching over 7 bases. Looked up from germline, CDR1 is SNHLY and CDR2 is FYNNEI. The CDR3 has 14 amino acids. V trimming: 7 bases; J trimming: 7 bases; junction bases outside the gene matches: 9. The chain's CDR3 is CASTTRQGSEKLFF. The CDR3 DNA reads as TGTGCCAGCACCACACGACAGGGCAGTGAAAAACTGTTTTTT.

The V and J genes are TRBV19 and TRBJ2-6; D is ambiguous. Trimming took off 3 bases at V and 0 bases at J, with 6 bases between the two ends. Germline V gives CDR1 LNHDA, CDR2 SQIVND (reference sequence). CDR3 length equals 15 residues. CDR3 in amino acids: CASSMSLSGANVLTF. CDR3 sequence (DNA): TGTGCCAGTAGTATGAGCCTCTCTGGGGCCAACGTCCTGACTTTC.

This clone was recorded a few times. V usage is TRBV15 and J usage is TRBJ1-5; D remains unclear. The ends were cut back, 1 base at V and 1 base at J, with 11 bases in the middle. Germline assignment: CDR1 LNHNV and CDR2 YYDKDF (reference sequence). The CDR3 is 16 amino acids. CDR3 region: CATSRGGDLSNQPQHF. In DNA, the CDR3 is TGTGCCACCAGCAGAGGAGGCGACCTAAGCAATCAGCCCCAGCATTTT.

The V call is TRBV28, the J call TRBJ1-2, with a weak D call TRBD1 (6 bases). Trimming cost V 6 bases and J 2 bases, with 10 bases left between them. This CDR3 has 13 residues. CDR1 is MDHEN, CDR2 SYDVKM, per germline. CDR3 loop: CASRTGHNYGYTF. In DNA form, the CDR3 reads TGTGCCAGCAGGACGGGACACAACTATGGCTACACCTTC.

This chain links TRBV10-1 with TRBJ2-7; D might be TRBD2 (6 bases). The V end lost 4 bases, the J end lost 7 bases, and 14 bases lay between the germline ends. This CDR3 region has 13 residues. Germline assignment: CDR1 WNHNN and CDR2 SYGVQD (reference sequence). The CDR3 DNA is TGCGCCAGCAGTGCCTCACAGGCGGGGGAGCAGTACTTC. This encodes CASSASQAGEQYF.

The chain links TRBV6-5 to TRBJ2-7; 8 nucleotides line up with TRBD1. V shed 6 bases, J shed 3 bases, and the junction held 10 bases outside the gene matches. This CDR3 contains 15 residues. Germline loops: CDR1 MNHEY, CDR2 SVGAGI. CDR3 sequence: CASRHTRTGYYEQYF. The DNA for the CDR3 is TGTGCCAGCAGACACACAAGGACAGGGTACTACGAGCAGTACTTC.

The chain carries TRBV28 and TRBJ1-2; 8 bases are a match to TRBD1. The CDR3 runs to 16 residues. Losses at the gene ends were 5 bases for V and 2 bases for J; bases not matched to a gene: 10. The germline gives CDR1 MDHEN, CDR2 SYDVKM. Written as DNA, the CDR3 is TGTGCCAGCAGTGCAACTGACAGGGGAATAAACTATGGCTACACCTTC. Protein product: CASSATDRGINYGYTF.

The V call is TRBV2, the J call TRBJ1-2; tentative D call: TRBD1 (5 bases). Germline CDR1 reads SNHLY; CDR2 reads FYNNEI. Trimming took 8 bases from V and 4 from J, leaving 17 bases between them. CDR3 length: 14 amino acids. CDR3 loop: CASPRGGGVYGYTF. The CDR3 DNA is TGTGCCAGCCCTAGGGGCGGGGGGGTCTATGGCTACACCTTC.

This clone was found a few times. V gene TRBV7-9 combines with J gene TRBJ2-7; D remains ambiguous. The germline CDR1 and CDR2 sequences are SEHNR and FQNEAQ (reference sequence). The ends were cut back, 5 bases at V and 1 base at J, with 9 bases in the middle. The CDR3 is 13 amino acids. The CDR3 sequence is CASSQAVSYEQYF. CDR3 nucleotide sequence: TGTGCCAGCAGCCAGGCAGTGTCCTACGAGCAGTACTTC.

This chain uses TRBV13 with TRBJ1-1, with TRBD1 identical over 7 bases. Germline V gene sequence: CDR1 PRHDT, CDR2 FYEKMQ (reference sequence). The CDR3 runs 12 residues. With V trimmed by 5 bases and J by 11 bases, 8 bases remained unmatched. CDR3 residues: CASSQDRRAAFF. The CDR3 region has the DNA TGTGCCAGCAGCCAGGACAGGCGGGCGGCTTTCTTT.

This sequence joins TRBV9 and TRBJ2-1; 7 bases fit TRBD2. This CDR3 is 14 amino acids long. CDR1 is SGDLS and CDR2 is YYNGEE in the germline V gene. The trim removed 0 bases at V and 6 bases at J, leaving 3 bases unmatched. For the CDR3, the DNA is TGTGCCAGCAGCGTAGATGCTAGCGGCAATGAGCAGTTCTTC. Amino acids: CASSVDASGNEQFF.

The J gene is TRBJ2-7, the V gene TRBV6-1, with D tentatively TRBD2 (6 bases). Trimming left V 8 bases short and J 7 bases short, with 15 bases between. The CDR3 has 12 amino acids. The germline V gene has CDR1 MNHNS and CDR2 SASEGT. The CDR3 is CASAVVGGEQYF. CDR3 coding DNA: TGTGCCAGCGCGGTAGTCGGGGGAGAGCAGTACTTC.

This clone was observed a handful of times. V gene TRBV27 combines with J gene TRBJ2-3; D is undetermined. V lost 6 bases to trimming and J lost 1 base, with 11 bases between them. The germline V gene encodes CDR1 MNHEY and CDR2 SMNVEV (reference sequence). The CDR3 consists of 14 residues. The CDR3 nucleotides read TGTGCCAGCAGCTTTTTTCTCCGCACAGATACGCAGTATTTT. Encoded protein: CASSFFLRTDTQYF.

This clone turned up a few times. The J gene is TRBJ1-5, the V gene TRBV18; D is unclear. V was cut by 3 bases and J by 7 bases, with 19 bases left in between. The CDR3 runs to 16 residues. The V gene's germline CDR1 is KGHSH and CDR2 LQKENI. The CDR3 DNA reads TGTGCCAGCTCACCTATAGCCGGAACTGTAATCCAGCCCCAGCATTTT. Translated: CASSPIAGTVIQPQHF.

The rearrangement joins TRBV30 to TRBJ2-7; D is undetermined. The germline V gene encodes CDR1 GTSNPN and CDR2 SVGIG (reference sequence). The ends were cut back, 4 bases at V and 0 bases at J, with 10 bases in the middle. The CDR3 has 13 amino acids. In DNA, the CDR3 is TGTGCCTGGACTGGAAGGAGCTCCTACGAGCAGTACTTC. Translating gives CAWTGRSSYEQYF.

The rearrangement uses TRBV30 and TRBJ2-5; D remains unclear. The CDR3 spans 12 residues. Germline loops: CDR1 GTSNPN, CDR2 SVGIG (reference sequence). V lost 0 bases, J lost 2 bases, and 4 bases lay in between. The DNA of the CDR3 is TGTGCCTGGAGTGTTAATCAAGAGACCCAGTACTTC. It is translated as CAWSVNQETQYF.

The CDR3 DNA follows: TGTGCCAGTAGTACGGGGAGAGGCAATCAGCCCCAGCATTTT. This gives the protein CASSTGRGNQPQHF. The rearrangement joins TRBV28 to TRBJ1-5, with D uncertain. With 9 bases removed from V and 2 bases from J, the gap between germline ends came to 14 bases. CDR1 and CDR2 from the germline V gene are MDHEN and SYDVKM. CDR3 size: 14 residues. The whole variable domain, remainder taken from reference TRBV28 and TRBJ1-5, is DVKVTQSSRYLVKRTGEKVFLECVQDMDHENMFWYRQDPGLGLRLIYFSYDVKMKEKGDIPEGYSVSREKKERFSLILESASTNQTSMYLCASSTGRGNQPQHFGDGTRLSIL.